This T cell receptor beta chain was found in a study of human T cells and chemical hapten exposure. Notes on the study in general: Patch test score was positively correlated with the counts of TCRs that had expanded at PT1.

As for time point: patch test 3, about 24 weeks after DPC sensitization. The treatment denotes: therapeutic diphenylcyclopropenone sensitization with weekly scalp DPC. People who gave samples had alopecia, were 18 to 70 years old, and were suitable for DPC. Unfractionated whole blood served as the source for total RNA extraction. As concerns this clonotype: What it binds is not known.

V lost 10 bases and J 2 bases, leaving 8 bases between the germline ends. Per germline, CDR1 MDHEN and CDR2 SYDVKM. The CDR3 extends over 11 amino acids. The study's library attached unique molecular identifiers to single cDNA molecules. TCRdb recomputed calls from the RACE reads with MiXCR, one row per CDR3 protein. The sample includes about 90,000 distinct CDR3 sequences, under 13% of them seen just once. The chain uses TRBV28 and TRBJ1-2; D gene ambiguous. The receptor was derived from a woman aged 25 to 39 with alopecia areata. Some clones in this sample may be carry-over from other donors' samples. The sequencing used whole blood, collected in connection with sensitization to the hapten diphenylcyclopropenone (DPC). The CDR3 sequence is CATSVNYGYTF. The CDR3 DNA is TGTGCCACATCAGTAAACTATGGCTACACCTTC.